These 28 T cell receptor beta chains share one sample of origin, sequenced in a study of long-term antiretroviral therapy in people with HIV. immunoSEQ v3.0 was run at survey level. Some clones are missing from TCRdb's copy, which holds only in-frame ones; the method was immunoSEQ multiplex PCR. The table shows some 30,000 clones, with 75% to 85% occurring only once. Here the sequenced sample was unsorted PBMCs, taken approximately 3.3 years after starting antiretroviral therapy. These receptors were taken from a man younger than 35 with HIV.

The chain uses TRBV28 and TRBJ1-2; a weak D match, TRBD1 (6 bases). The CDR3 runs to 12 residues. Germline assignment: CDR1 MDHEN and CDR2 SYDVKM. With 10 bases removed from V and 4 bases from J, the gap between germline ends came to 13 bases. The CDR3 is CAIFGQTYGYTF. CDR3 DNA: TGTGCCATTTTCGGACAGACCTATGGCTACACCTTC.

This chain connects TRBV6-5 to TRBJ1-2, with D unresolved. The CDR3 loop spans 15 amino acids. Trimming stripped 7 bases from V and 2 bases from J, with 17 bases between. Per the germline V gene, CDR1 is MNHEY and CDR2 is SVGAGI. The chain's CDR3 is CASTSLIGKNYGYTF. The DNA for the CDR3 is TGTGCCAGCACTTCGCTCATTGGGAAAAACTATGGCTACACCTTC.

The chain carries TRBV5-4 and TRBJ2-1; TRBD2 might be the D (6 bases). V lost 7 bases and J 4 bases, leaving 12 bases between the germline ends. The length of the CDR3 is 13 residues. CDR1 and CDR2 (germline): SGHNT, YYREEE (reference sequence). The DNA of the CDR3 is TGTGCCAGCGAAGGCGGGGCATACAATGAGCAGTTCTTC. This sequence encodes CASEGGAYNEQFF.

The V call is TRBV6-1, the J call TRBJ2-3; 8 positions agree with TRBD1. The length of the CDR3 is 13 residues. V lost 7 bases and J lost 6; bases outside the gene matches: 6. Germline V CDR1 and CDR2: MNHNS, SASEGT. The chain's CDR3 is CASIRTGKDTQYF. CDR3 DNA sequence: TGTGCCAGCATTCGGACAGGGAAGGATACGCAGTATTTT.

The CDR3 region is CASSSGQDYGYTF. CDR3 nucleotide sequence: TGTGCCAGCTCGTCGGGACAGGACTATGGCTACACCTTC. V is TRBV18 and J is TRBJ1-2; TRBD1 agrees at 8 bases. Germline trimming cut 6 bases from V and 3 bases from J; bases unmatched to any gene: 3. Germline CDR1 reads KGHSH; CDR2 reads LQKENI. CDR3 size: 13 residues.

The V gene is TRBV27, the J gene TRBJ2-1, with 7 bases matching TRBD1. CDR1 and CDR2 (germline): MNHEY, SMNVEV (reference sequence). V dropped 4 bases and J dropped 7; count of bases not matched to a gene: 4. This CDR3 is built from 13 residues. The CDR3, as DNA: TGTGCCAGCAGTTATGAGGGGGCGAATGAGCAGTTCTTC. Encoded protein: CASSYEGANEQFF.

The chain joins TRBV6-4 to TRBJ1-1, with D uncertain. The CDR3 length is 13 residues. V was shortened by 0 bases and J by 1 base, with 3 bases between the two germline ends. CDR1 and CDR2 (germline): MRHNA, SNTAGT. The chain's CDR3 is CASSDSANTEAFF. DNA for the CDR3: TGTGCCAGCAGTGACTCGGCGAACACTGAAGCTTTCTTT.

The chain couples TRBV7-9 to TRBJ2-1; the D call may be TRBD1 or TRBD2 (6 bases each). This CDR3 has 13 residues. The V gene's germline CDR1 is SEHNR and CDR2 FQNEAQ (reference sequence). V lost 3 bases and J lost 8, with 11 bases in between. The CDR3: CASSFEGGYEQFF. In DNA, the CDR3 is TGTGCCAGCAGCTTCGAAGGGGGGTATGAGCAGTTCTTC.

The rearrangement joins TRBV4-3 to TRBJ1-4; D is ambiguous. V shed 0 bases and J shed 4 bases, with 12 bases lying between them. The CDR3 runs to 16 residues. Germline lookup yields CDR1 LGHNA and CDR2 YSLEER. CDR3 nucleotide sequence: TGCGCCAGCAGCCAAGATCCCTCCTCGGTTAATGAAAAACTGTTTTTT. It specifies CASSQDPSSVNEKLFF.

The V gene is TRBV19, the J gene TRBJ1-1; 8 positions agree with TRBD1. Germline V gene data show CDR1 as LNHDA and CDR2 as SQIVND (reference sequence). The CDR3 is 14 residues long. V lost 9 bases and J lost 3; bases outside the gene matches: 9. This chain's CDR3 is CASLDRGRDTEAFF. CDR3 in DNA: TGTGCCAGCCTAGACAGGGGACGAGACACTGAAGCTTTCTTT.

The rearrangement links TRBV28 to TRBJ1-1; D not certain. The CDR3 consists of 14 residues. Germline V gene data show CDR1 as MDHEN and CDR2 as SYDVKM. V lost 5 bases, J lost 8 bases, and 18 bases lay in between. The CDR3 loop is CASSPYGTAREAFF. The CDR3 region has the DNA TGTGCCAGCAGTCCCTACGGAACAGCCCGGGAAGCTTTCTTT.

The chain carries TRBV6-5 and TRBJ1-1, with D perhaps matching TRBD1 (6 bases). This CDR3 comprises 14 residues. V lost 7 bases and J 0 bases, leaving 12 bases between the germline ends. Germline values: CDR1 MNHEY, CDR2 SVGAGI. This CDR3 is CASKEGGMNTEAFF. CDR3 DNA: TGTGCCAGCAAGGAAGGGGGGATGAACACTGAAGCTTTCTTT.

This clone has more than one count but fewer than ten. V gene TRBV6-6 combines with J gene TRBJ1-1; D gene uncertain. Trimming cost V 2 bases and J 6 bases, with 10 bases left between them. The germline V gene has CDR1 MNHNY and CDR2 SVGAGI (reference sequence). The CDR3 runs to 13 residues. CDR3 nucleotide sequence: TGTGCCAGCAGTTACCTGCCGGACTCTGAAGCTTTCTTT. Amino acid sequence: CASSYLPDSEAFF.

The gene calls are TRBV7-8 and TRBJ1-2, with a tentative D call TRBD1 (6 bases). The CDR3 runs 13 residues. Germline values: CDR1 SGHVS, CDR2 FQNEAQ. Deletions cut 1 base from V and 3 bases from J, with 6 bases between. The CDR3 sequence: CASSLGTDYGYTF. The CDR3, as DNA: TGTGCCAGCAGCTTAGGGACAGACTATGGCTACACCTTC. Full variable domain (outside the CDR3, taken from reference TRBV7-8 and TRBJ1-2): GAGVSQSPRYKVAKRGQDVALRCDPISGHVSLFWYQQALGQGPEFLTYFQNEAQLDKSGLPSDRFFAERPEGSVSTLKIQRTQQEDSAVYLCASSLGTDYGYTFGSGTRLTVV.

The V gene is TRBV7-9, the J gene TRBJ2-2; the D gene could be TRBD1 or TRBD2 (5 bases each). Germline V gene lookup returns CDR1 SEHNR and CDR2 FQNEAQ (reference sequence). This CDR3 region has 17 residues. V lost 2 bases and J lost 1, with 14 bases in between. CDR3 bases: TGTGCCAGCAGCTTACTTAAGGGACGGCAGAACACCGGGGAGCTGTTTTTT. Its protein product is CASSLLKGRQNTGELFF.

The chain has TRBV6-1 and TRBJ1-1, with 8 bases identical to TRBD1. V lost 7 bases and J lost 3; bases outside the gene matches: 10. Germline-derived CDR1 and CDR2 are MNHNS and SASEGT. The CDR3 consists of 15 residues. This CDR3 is CASKAGQGSDTEAFF. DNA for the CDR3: TGTGCCAGCAAGGCCGGACAGGGTTCCGACACTGAAGCTTTCTTT.

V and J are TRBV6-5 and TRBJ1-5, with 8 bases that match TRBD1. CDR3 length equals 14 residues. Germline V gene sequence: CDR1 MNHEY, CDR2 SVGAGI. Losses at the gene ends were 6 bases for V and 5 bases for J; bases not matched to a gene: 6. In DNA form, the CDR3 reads TGTGCCAGCAGATCCCAGGGGGCGGATCAGCCCCAGCATTTT. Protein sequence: CASRSQGADQPQHF.

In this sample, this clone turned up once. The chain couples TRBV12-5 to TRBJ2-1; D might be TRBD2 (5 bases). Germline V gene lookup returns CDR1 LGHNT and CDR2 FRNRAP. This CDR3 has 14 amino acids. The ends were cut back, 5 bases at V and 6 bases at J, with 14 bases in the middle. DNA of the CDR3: TGTGCTAGTGGTCGAGATACACGGGGCAATGAGCAGTTCTTC. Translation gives CASGRDTRGNEQFF.

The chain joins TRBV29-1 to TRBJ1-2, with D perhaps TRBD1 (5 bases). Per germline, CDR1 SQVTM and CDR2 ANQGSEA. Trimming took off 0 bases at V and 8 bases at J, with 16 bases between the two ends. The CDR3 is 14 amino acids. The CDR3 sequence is CSVEDPESRGGYTF. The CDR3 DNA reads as TGCAGCGTTGAAGATCCCGAATCGAGGGGCGGCTACACCTTC.

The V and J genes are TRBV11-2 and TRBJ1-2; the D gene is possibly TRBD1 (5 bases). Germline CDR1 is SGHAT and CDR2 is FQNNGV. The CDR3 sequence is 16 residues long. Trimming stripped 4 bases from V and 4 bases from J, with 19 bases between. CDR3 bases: TGTGCCAGCAGCTCCTCACCCTTGGGGGGTGGCTATGGCTACACCTTC. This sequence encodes CASSSSPLGGGYGYTF. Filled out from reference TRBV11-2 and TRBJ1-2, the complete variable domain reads EAGVAQSPRYKIIEKRQSVAFWCNPISGHATLYWYQQILGQGPKLLIQFQNNGVVDDSQLPKDRFSAERLKGVDSTLKIQPAKLEDSAVYLCASSSSPLGGGYGYTFGSGTRLTVV.

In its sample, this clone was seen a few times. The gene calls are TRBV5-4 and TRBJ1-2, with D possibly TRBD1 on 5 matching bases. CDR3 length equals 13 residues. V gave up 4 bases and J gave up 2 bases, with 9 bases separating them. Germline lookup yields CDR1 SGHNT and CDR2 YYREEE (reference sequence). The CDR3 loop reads CASSPTVNYGYTF. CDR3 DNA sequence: TGTGCCAGCAGCCCGACAGTAAACTATGGCTACACCTTC.

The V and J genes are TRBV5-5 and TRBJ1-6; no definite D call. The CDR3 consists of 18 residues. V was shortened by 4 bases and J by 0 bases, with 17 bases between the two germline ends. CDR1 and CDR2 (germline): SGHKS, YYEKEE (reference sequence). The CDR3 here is CASSASVSVGSYNSPLHF. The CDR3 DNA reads TGTGCCAGCAGCGCCTCGGTGTCCGTTGGCTCCTATAATTCACCCCTCCACTTT. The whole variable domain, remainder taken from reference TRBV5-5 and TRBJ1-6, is DAGVTQSPTHLIKTRGQQVTLRCSPISGHKSVSWYQQVLGQGPQFIFQYYEKEERGRGNFPDRFSARQFPNYSSELNVNALLLGDSALYLCASSASVSVGSYNSPLHFGNGTRLTVT.

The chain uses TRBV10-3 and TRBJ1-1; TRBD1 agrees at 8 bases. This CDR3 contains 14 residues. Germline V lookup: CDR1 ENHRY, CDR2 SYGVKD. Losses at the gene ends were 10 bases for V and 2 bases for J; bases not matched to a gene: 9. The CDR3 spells CASHPGQANTEAFF. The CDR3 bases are TGTGCCAGCCACCCGGGACAGGCAAACACTGAAGCTTTCTTT.

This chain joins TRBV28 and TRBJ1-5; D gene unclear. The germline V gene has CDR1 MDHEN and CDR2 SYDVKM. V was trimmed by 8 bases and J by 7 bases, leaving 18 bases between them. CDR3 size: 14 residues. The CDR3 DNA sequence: TGTGCCAGCTGGGTTAGCGAGGGAGTGCAGCCCCAGCATTTT. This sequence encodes CASWVSEGVQPQHF.

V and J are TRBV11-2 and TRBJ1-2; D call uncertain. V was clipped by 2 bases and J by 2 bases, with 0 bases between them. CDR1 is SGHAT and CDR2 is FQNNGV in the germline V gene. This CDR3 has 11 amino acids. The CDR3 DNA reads TGTGCCAGCAGCTTAAACTATGGCTACACCTTC. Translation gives CASSLNYGYTF.

Here the CDR3 reads CATSSGTGGFYGANVLTF. In nucleotides, the CDR3 is TGTGCCACCAGCTCCGGGACAGGGGGCTTCTACGGGGCCAACGTCCTGACTTTC. J is TRBJ2-6 and V is TRBV15; 12 positions agree with TRBD1. Germline-derived CDR1 and CDR2 are LNHNV and YYDKDF (reference sequence). The V gene end was trimmed by 5 bases and the J gene end by 4 bases; junction bases not matched to a gene: 9. This CDR3 has 18 amino acids.

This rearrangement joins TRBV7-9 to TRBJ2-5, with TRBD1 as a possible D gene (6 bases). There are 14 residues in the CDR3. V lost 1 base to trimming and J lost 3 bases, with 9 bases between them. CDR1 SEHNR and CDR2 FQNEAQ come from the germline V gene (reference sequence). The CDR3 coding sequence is TGTGCCAGCAGCTTAGTTGGACAGAAAGAGACCCAGTACTTC. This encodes CASSLVGQKETQYF.

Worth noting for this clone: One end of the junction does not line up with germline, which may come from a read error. CDR3 bases: TGTGCCAGCAGCCCTGTAGACAGACAACTTAACTTC. It is translated as CASSPVDRQLNF. The genes are TRBV5-6 and TRBJ2-5; weak D call: TRBD1 (5 bases). This CDR3 is built from 12 residues. Germline V CDR1 and CDR2: SGHDT, YYEEEE.